This T cell receptor beta chain was recovered during a study of shared clonotypes between healthy human individuals. Germline CDR1 is LNHDA and CDR2 is SQIVND (reference sequence). Trimming removed 4 bases at V and 4 bases at J, with 16 bases between. This CDR3 is 15 amino acids long. Donors were healthy HIV-negative adults without recent acute infections or vaccinations. Regarding this clone: The antigen is not known.

Study results and limitations: What limited the represented genetic and exposure-history diversity was the small number of donors. Only blood was sampled, and tissue TCR repertoires likely differ from blood ones.

As processed by the authors: Junction-only immunoSEQ sequences carried no quality scores, so filtering differed. Repertoires were generated with immunoSEQ multiplex PCR, while TCRdb's copy carries only in-frame clones and drops some. Clone size and the V and J calls come from that table; the DNA yielded D and trimming. The sample contains about 510,000 clones, about four fifths of which appear only once. Sequencing used PBMCs. The chain employs TRBV19 and TRBJ1-2; D is perhaps TRBD1 (6 bases). This sequence was found in a woman in her 40s in good health. Some clones in this sample may be carry-over from other donors' samples. The CDR3 region is CASSTRTERSYGYTF. CDR3 in DNA: TGTGCCAGTAGTACACGGACAGAGCGTTCCTATGGCTACACCTTC. Full variable domain (remainder filled in from reference TRBV19 and TRBJ1-2): DGGITQSPKYLFRKEGQNVTLSCEQNLNHDAMYWYRQDPGQGLRLIYYSQIVNDFQKGDIAEGYSVSREKKESFPLTVTSAQKNPTAFYLCASSTRTERSYGYTFGSGTRLTVV.